Below, one T cell receptor (beta chain) is given with its context. This clonotype was picked up many times. It lacks a known antigen. Base qualities are not at hand, and no much larger clone is one base apart. The data originate from a study of read filtering for tumor transcriptome and immune sequencing (dated by TCRdb to 2018 to 2021). For context, the study as a whole: The cohort had 17 male and some 15 female patients with a mean age of roughly 66 years, ranging from roughly 47 to 85. After DNase treatment, whole-transcriptome libraries were prepared using the TruSeq RNA Access Library Prep Kit. By revised international staging, 8 patients were R-ISS I, 16 were R-ISS II and roughly 7 were R-ISS III. Using the same bone marrow samples, the study compared TCR repertoires obtained by targeted immune repertoire sequencing with those obtained by bulk whole-transcriptome sequencing. As a main aim, a read-filtering strategy for immune repertoire data was addressed, with the specific question being whether clonotypes supported by a single read should be removed. Per sample, about 4.05 to 10.27 million TCR-region mapped reads were obtained with IR-seq, compared with only roughly 85 to 1273 with RNA-seq. Study-wide findings and limitations: In IR-seq, single-read clonotypes were roughly 84% of clonotypes but approximately 3.5% of total reads; in RNA-seq they were about 70% of clonotypes and 35% to 55% of reads. Compared with RNA-seq, IR-seq captured clonotypes at much higher depth and more reliably, and a smaller IR-seq throughput was enough to identify most shared clonotypes. The correlation between IR-seq and RNA-seq shared clonotype proportions rose when single-read clonotypes were removed. The sorted CD138-negative fraction was not purified T cells but a mixed bone marrow immune population.

The Immunoverse kit was used to build TCR libraries from about 400 ng RNA, with molecular barcoded adaptors covering alpha/delta and beta/gamma chains. TCR library preparation used the same RNA that went into transcriptome sequencing. TCR libraries were sequenced on an Illumina HiSeq 4000 with 2 x 150 cycles. The paper's processing steps were these. TCR reads were aligned to human V, D, J and C references and assembled into CDR3 clonotypes with MiXCR, including quality filtering and error correction. Clonotype counts and gene usage diversity were analyzed with the tcR package in R. For inspection of raw mapping reads, RNA-seq reads were mapped by STAR aligner version 2.5.3a onto GRCh37 of the human genome. IR-seq fastq files were randomly downsampled with Seqtk 1.3 to test the effect of sequencing depth on detected clonotypes. TCRdb ran its own pipeline on the public reads, namely fastp trimming at Q25 and MiXCR clone calling, and kept in-frame beta chains. Each record represents a unique CDR3 protein, reported with the most common genes and DNA among its rows. The V and J calls were determined by TCRdb, not by the authors. This sample gives 60,000 to 75,000 distinct CDR3 sequences in total; around 19% of them show up just once. The ten biggest clones cover approximately 10% of the sample.

V and J lose 5 bases and 5 bases, and a span of 15 bases separates them. The CDR3 goes from the cysteine to the phenylalanine over 15 residues. Only the CDR3 DNA is retained, 45 bases long and in frame from the first base. The germline V gene provides CDR1 SGHAT and CDR2 FQNNGV. Each patient had bone marrow sampled at the time of active disease. Bone marrow mononuclear cells were isolated by Ficoll-Hypaque density gradient centrifugation. CD138-negative cells were obtained by negative selection after labeling with CD138 magnetic microbeads on a MACS separator, removing myeloma plasma cells. The purity of the isolated cells was checked by flow cytometry with CD138 antibodies on an Attune NxT. Total RNA was extracted with TRIzol reagent and quantified with a NanoDrop spectrophotometer. For each patient, the CD138-negative bone marrow sample underwent paired RNA-seq and IR-seq.

The sequencing sample was made of a population of CD138-negative cells sorted from bone marrow. The intended sense of this specimen's cell subset or site label: bone marrow mononuclear cells depleted of CD138+ plasma/myeloma cells by negative magnetic selection. Rearrangement joined TRBV11-2 to TRBJ2-2, with TRBD2 as a weak D call on 6 bases. The clonotype was recovered from a donor at least 40 years old with multiple myeloma. The nucleotides read TGTGCCAGCAGCCGCTTCGGGGCGGGAACCGGGGAGCTGTTTTTT. Its protein reads: CASSRFGAGTGELFF.